This is a list of T cell receptor beta chains from one sample in a study of blood T cell repertoires in COVID-19. Measured with immunoSEQ multiplex PCR; TCRdb has only the in-frame clones, and not every one. This table has more than 70,000 clones, about 90% appearing once. The sample was peripheral blood. These receptors were collected from a woman aged 50 to 65 in a cohort sampled during active COVID-19. Both conserved end residues are part of each CDR3. The D gene is left open where the match is weak.

d_gene	v_gene	CDR3aa
-	TRBV24-1	CATSRQGHQPQHF
TRBD1	TRBV10-3	CAITGQGAFSCEQYF
TRBD2	TRBV15	CATSRLAPSGINYNEQFF
TRBD2	TRBV19	CASLRVAGGWPDTQYF
TRBD1	TRBV11-3	CASSTRDRGEQYF
TRBD1	TRBV29-1	CSVEGTGRNTEAFF
-	TRBV4-2	CASSSLGDRDTQYF
-	TRBV4-1	CASSQDFQGGWYGYTF
TRBD1	TRBV10-3	CAISELQGAQVSTNEKLFF
-	TRBV12-3/TRBV12-4	CASSPGSQNIQYF
TRBD1	TRBV3-1/TRBV3-2	CASSHPGQGWANEKLFF
-	TRBV6-5	CASSPGGGTNTEAFF
TRBD1	TRBV2	CASSFTGQGFISQETQYF
TRBD2	TRBV5-4	CASSTTRGEETQYF
TRBD2	TRBV5-1	CASSFRLAGDGGRADTQYF
TRBD1	TRBV5-4	CASSLGQGLSYGYTF
TRBD1	TRBV19	CASKRDSSHPGYTF
TRBD2	TRBV7-3	CASSPGRASGTQYF
TRBD2	TRBV6-6	CASSSRLAGGTDTQYF
-	TRBV21-1	CASSKATSKEGRVEPQHF
-	TRBV6-1	CASSEGGRDTEAFF
TRBD1	TRBV6-5	CASSYSTGRSTEAFF
TRBD1	TRBV10-3	CAISTRDRVTGELFF
TRBD2	TRBV12-3/TRBV12-4	CASSRGEAGELFF
TRBD1	TRBV18	CASIPGGWTDTQYF
-	TRBV18	CASSIAQGMNTGELFF
TRBD2	TRBV6-6	CASSLSGGPWDTQYF
-	TRBV2	CASTGQRLGSEQFF
TRBD1	TRBV6-5	CASSYSDRGASPLHF
TRBD2	TRBV19	CATSSWGGEAYEQYF
TRBD2	TRBV7-2	CASSGLARYEQYF
-	TRBV21-1	CASSKARGGLNTEAFF
-	TRBV10-3	CAISDRHSYEQYF
-	TRBV11-3	CASSQFQGPSYEQYF
TRBD1	TRBV19	CAASSIEEGGRGKLFF
TRBD2	TRBV5-4	CASSWTSGRAWETQYF
-	TRBV6-6	CASILGAGRLEEQYF
TRBD2	TRBV6-5	CASSLAGGHNEQFF
-	TRBV7-9	CASSRQSSYEQYF
TRBD1	TRBV7-9	CASRRGQGAVTDTQYF
-	TRBV2	CASSRLPGAYEQYF
TRBD1	TRBV19	CASRDRHQGADTQYF
TRBD1	TRBV7-9	CASSNYRGRVYEQYF
-	TRBV6-5	CASSYMPGIAYEQYF
TRBD1	TRBV10-2	CASRQGPSYEQYF
TRBD2	TRBV5-1	CASSILPGLAGTGELFF
-	TRBV10-3	CAIAQGVDTQYF
-	TRBV6-6	CASGYRDINSPLHF
-	TRBV18	CASSPPSFEREKLFF
-	TRBV6-6	CAGGGESGNTIYF
TRBD1	TRBV5-4	CASSTRDRLSQETQYF
-	TRBV18	CASLRENTEAFF